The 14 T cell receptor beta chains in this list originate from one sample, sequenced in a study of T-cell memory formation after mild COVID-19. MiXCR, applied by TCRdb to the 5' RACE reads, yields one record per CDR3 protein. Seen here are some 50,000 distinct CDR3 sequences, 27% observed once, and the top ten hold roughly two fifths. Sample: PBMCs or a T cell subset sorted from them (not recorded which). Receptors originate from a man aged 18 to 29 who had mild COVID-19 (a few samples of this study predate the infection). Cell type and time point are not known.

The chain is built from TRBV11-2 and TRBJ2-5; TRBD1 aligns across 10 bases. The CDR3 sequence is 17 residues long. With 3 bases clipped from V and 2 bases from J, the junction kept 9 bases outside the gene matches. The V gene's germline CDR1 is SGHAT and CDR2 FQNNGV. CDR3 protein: CASSFGQGGIGQETQYF. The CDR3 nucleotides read TGTGCCAGCAGCTTTGGACAGGGGGGGATTGGGCAAGAGACCCAGTACTTC.

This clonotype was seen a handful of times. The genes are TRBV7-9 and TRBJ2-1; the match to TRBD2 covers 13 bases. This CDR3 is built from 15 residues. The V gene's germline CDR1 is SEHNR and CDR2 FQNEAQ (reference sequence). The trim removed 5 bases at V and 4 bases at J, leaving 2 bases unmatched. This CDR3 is CASSPLAGGYNEQFF. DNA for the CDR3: TGTGCCAGCAGCCCACTAGCGGGGGGGTACAATGAGCAGTTCTTC. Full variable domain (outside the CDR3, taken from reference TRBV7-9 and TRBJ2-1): DTGVSQNPRHKITKRGQNVTFRCDPISEHNRLYWYRQTLGQGPEFLTYFQNEAQLEKSRLLSDRFSAERPKGSFSTLEIQRTEQGDSAMYLCASSPLAGGYNEQFFGPGTRLTVL.

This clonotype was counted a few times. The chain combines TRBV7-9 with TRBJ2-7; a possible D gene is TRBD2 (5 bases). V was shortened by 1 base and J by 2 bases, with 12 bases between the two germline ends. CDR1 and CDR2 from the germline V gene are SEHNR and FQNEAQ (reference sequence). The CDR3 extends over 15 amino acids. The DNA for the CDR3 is TGTGCCAGCAGCTTAGTTGGACTGGAGACCTACGAGCAGTACTTC. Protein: CASSLVGLETYEQYF. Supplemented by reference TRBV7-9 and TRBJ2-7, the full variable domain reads DTGVSQNPRHKITKRGQNVTFRCDPISEHNRLYWYRQTLGQGPEFLTYFQNEAQLEKSRLLSDRFSAERPKGSFSTLEIQRTEQGDSAMYLCASSLVGLETYEQYFGPGTRLTVT.

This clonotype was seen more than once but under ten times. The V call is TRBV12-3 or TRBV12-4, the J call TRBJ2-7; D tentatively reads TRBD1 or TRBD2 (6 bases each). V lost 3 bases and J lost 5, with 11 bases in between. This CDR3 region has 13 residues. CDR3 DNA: TGTGCCAGCAGTTTCGGGGGCGGCGACGAGCAGTACTTC. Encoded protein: CASSFGGGDEQYF.

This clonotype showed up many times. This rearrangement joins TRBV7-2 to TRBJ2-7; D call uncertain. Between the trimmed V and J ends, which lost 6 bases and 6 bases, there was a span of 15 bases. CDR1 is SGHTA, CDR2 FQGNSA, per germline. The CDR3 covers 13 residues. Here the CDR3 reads CASSEGPLSEQYV. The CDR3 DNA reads TGTGCCAGCAGTGAAGGCCCCCTTTCCGAGCAGTACGTC.

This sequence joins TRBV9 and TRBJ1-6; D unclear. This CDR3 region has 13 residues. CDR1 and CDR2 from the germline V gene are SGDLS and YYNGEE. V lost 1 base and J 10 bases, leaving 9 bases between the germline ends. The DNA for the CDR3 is TGTGCCAGCAGCGTAATGGGGAACTCACCCCTCCACTTT. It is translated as CASSVMGNSPLHF.

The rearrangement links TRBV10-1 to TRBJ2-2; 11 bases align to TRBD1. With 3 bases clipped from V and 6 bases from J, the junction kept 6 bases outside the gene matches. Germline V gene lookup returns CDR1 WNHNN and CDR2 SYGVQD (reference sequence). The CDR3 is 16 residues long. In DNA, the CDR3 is TGCGCCAGCAGTGACACCGGGACAGGGGGTCCCGGGGAGCTGTTTTTT. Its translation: CASSDTGTGGPGELFF.

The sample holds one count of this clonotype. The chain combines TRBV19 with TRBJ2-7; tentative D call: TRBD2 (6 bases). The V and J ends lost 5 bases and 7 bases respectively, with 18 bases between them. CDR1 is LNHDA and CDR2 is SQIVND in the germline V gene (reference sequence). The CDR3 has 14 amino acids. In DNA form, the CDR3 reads TGTGCCAGTAGTCCCACGAGTAGGGGAGGAGAGCAGTACTTC. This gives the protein CASSPTSRGGEQYF.

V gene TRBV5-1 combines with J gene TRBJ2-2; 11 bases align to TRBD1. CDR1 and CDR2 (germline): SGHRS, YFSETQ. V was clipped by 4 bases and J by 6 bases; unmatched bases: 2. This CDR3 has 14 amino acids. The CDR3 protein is CASSGGQGAGELFF. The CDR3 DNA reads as TGCGCCAGCAGCGGGGGACAGGGGGCCGGGGAGCTGTTTTTT.

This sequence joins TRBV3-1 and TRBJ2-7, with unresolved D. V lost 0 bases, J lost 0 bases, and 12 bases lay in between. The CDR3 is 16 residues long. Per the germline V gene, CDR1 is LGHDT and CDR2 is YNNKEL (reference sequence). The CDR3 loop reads CASSQDLGSASYEQYV. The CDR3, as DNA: TGTGCCAGCAGCCAAGATCTGGGGTCGGCCTCCTACGAGCAGTACGTC.

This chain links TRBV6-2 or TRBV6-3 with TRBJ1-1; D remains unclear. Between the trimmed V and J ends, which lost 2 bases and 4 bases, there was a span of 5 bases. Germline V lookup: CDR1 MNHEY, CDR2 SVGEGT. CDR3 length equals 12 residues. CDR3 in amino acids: CASSYGFTEAFF. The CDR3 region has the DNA TGTGCCAGCAGTTACGGTTTCACTGAAGCTTTCTTT.

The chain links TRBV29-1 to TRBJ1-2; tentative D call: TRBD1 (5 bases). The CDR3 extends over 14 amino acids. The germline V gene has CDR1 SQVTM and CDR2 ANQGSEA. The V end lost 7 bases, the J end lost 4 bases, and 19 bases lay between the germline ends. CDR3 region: CSALLMVGGYGYTF. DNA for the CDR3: TGCAGCGCCCTTTTAATGGTGGGGGGCTATGGCTACACCTTC.

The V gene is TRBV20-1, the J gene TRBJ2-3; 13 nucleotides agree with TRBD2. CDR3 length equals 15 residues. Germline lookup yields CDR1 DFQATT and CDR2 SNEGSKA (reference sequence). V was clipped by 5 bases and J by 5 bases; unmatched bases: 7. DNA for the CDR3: TGCAGTGCTCCCGGGACTAGCGGGGTGGAAGATACGCAGTATTTT. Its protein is CSAPGTSGVEDTQYF.

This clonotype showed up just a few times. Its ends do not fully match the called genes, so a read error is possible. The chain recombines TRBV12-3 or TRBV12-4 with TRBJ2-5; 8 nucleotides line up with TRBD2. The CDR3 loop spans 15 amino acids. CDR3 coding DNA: TGTGCCAGCAGTGTAGCGGGGAGCTACCAAGAGACCCAGTACTTC. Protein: CASSVAGSYQETQYF.